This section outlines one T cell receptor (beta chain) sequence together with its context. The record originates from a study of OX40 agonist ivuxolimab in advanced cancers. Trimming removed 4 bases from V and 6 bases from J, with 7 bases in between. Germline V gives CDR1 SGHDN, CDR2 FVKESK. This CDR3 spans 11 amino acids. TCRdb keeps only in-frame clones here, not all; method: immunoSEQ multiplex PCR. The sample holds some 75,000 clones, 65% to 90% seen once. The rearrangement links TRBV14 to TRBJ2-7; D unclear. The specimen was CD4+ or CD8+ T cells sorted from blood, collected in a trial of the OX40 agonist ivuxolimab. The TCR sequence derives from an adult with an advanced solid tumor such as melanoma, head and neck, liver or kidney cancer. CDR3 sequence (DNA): TGTGCCAGCAGCCTCGGACCCGAGCAGTACTTC. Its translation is CASSLGPEQYF.